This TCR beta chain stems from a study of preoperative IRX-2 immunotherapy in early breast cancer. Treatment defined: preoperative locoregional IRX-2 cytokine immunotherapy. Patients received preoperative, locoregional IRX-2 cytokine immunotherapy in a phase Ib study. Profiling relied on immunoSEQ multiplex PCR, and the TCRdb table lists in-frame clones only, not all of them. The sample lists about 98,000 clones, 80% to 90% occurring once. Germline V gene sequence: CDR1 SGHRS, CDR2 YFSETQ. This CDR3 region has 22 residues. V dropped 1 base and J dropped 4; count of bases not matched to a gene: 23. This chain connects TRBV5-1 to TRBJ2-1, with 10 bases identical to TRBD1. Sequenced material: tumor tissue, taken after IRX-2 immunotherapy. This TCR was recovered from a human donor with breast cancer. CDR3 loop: CASSLMFSGTGDRFAEYNEQFF. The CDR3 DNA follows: TGCGCCAGCAGCTTGATGTTTTCGGGGACAGGGGATAGGTTCGCGGAGTACAATGAGCAGTTCTTC.